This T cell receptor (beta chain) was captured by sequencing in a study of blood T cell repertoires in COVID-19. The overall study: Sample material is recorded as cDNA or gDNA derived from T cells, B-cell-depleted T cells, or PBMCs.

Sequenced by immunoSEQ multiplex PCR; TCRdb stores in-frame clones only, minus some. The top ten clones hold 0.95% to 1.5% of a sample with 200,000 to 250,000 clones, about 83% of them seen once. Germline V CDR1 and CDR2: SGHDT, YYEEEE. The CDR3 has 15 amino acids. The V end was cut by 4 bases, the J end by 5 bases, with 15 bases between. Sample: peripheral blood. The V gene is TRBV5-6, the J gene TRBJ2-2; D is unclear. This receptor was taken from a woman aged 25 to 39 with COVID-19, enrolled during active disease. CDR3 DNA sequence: TGTGCCAGCAGCGCCGAGGCTCGCCCAACCGGGGAGCTGTTTTTT. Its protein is CASSAEARPTGELFF.